The entry below gives a single TCR beta chain sequence along with its context. The specificity of this receptor is unknown. The record has no base qualities; no much larger clone is one base away. CDR1 and CDR2, per the germline V gene, are MNHEY and SVGAGI. V and J lose 6 bases and 4 bases, and a span of 12 bases separates them. The CDR3 measures 13 amino acids from cysteine to phenylalanine. Left in the record is the CDR3 DNA by itself, 39 bases read in frame from the first base. The data originate from a study of cytomegalovirus exposure and HLA in healthy donors (dated by TCRdb to about 2017). About the full investigation: An earlier analysis of several hundred of the donors reported approximately 300 Gb of sequence data and 117 million unique TCR beta sequences obtained from 150 million to 200 million T cells. A handful of DR-DQ haplotypes were treated as single units for association and clustering because of strong linkage in the cohort. To predict cytomegalovirus infection status, the study brought together high-throughput TCR immunosequencing, statistical association of individual TCRs with disease status, and machine learning. HLA typing included class I and class II loci at four-digit resolution. An earlier analysis of fewer than 700 of the donors applied high-throughput TCR beta sequencing to assess whether each TCR beta V gene segment acted as functional or pseudogenic. An early release covering 550 to 650 HLA-typed donors comprised approximately 290 gigabases of sequencing data and approximately 80 million unique TCR sequences. The genetic ancestry cluster associated with self-reported Caucasian donors included 81% of the approximately 430 genotyped donors. Among roughly 370 genotyped donors of the cohort, an average of approximately 250,000 unique TCR beta nucleotide sequences were sequenced per donor, around 20% of them non-productive. A separate validation cohort of about 110 different subjects was used in addition to the 666-subject first cohort. The study used immunosequencing to profile the T cell repertoires of about 670 subjects and linked those repertoires to cytomegalovirus serostatus. Every repertoire in the discovery cohort had been generated on one and the same sequencing platform. The later analysis used no new phenotypic data to find candidate immune exposures, relying instead on TCR beta sequences and their occurrence across donors. In a later genetic analysis, genome-wide SNP genotypes for 398 of the 666 donors were used, and that subset was treated as a discovery cohort. A later analysis re-examined previously published TCR beta repertoires from over 500 donors and added high-resolution HLA genotyping to investigate patterns of TCR occurrence. Alongside the repertoire data, information on donor age, sex, ethnicity and CMV serostatus was compiled. Typing coverage varied by locus: roughly 620-640 donors for A, B, C, DRB1 and DQB1; roughly 520 for DQA1; nearly 610 for DPA1; some 470 for DPB1. The study was designed to test whether signatures of past pathogen exposure could be identified by cataloging public T cell receptors. Here is what the overall study found, with its caveats: A later genetic analysis associated a missense DCLRE1C variant with V-gene and J-gene trimming of TCR beta chains, and an independent cohort replicated the association. Because counts were too low, around 18 rarely observed V segments, including chromosome 9 orphons, were left out of the earlier analysis of 587 of the donors. Linkage disequilibrium might explain the correlated functional status among segregating V segments, but an unknown experimental factor could not be excluded. According to a later analysis, parvovirus B19, influenza, CMV and Epstein-Barr virus appeared linked to several top co-occurrence clusters. In this cohort, only TCR beta chains were sequenced, and detectable features were limited by the absence of alpha or paired-chain data. Most TCR sequences were seen in very few donors, while some public TCRs were found in many individuals. In vitro tests confirmed that a few of the cytomegalovirus-associated TCR beta chains recognize cytomegalovirus antigens. The sequencing pipeline was judged likely to have produced a cluster of highly shared sequence variants as a technical artifact. A later analysis associated 15,000 to 20,000 TCR beta sequences with specific HLA alleles at a false discovery rate of 0.05. A later genetic analysis reported fewer N-insertions in productive TCRs among donors in an Asian-associated ancestry cluster than the approximately 670-donor mean. For the cohort, immune exposure information was limited to CMV serostatus. A total of 150 or so TCR beta chains were listed by the study as associated with cytomegalovirus. A later analysis found that TCR association rates varied across HLA loci, with DRB1 alleles showing the most associated TCRs and HLA-C alleles the fewest. Assigning TCR associations to individual alleles was difficult when HLA alleles, especially DR and DQ, strongly co-occurred. Roughly uniform sequencing depth across donors was assumed in presence/absence analyses, although this assumption may not hold. An earlier analysis of approximately 570 of the donors showed that most TCR beta V segments appeared in productive rearrangements either about 87% or about 30% of the time, which broadly matched IMGT annotations. A further reported finding was that TCR beta sequences accurately predicted the HLA-A and HLA-B alleles for most subjects in the first cohort. HLA typing was unavailable for some donors at each locus, so association tests used only the typed subset. Compared with equally common non-associated chains, HLA-associated TCR beta chains in a later analysis were more clonally expanded and had lower generation probabilities. Because the 87-base-pair reads could not distinguish some IMGT-functional V segments, including TRBV6-2 and TRBV6-3, those segments were excluded. Most CMV-associated TCR beta chains appeared to be HLA-restricted in a later analysis, and the HLA associations seemed to be driven largely by CMV exposure. The authors suggested that the approach could potentially be extended to other disease states and immunological phenotypes. The classifier was reported to diagnose cytomegalovirus status with high specificity and sensitivity in both the original and validation cohorts.

The library was obtained by the immunoSEQ multiplex PCR assay. For the multiplex PCR, a mixture combining 60 forward primers for TCR Vbeta segments and 13 reverse primers for TCR Jbeta segments was used. The CDR3 region of rearranged TCR beta genes was amplified from genomic DNA by a multiplex PCR assay. The Illumina HiSeq System was used to sequence the amplified TCR beta libraries as 87-base-pair reads. From the authors' description of their analysis: A later analysis tallied tens of millions of unique TCR beta chains across the roughly 610 repertoires, and around 10 million of those chains were shared by two or more donors. Raw reads were error-corrected and collapsed into unique sequences by a nearest-neighbor algorithm in which closely related sequences were merged to remove PCR and sequencing errors. Alignment of CDR3 sequences to IMGT reference sequences was used to assign V, D and J gene segments. Each retained sequence needed at least a six-nucleotide match to both a V gene segment and a J gene segment. A rearrangement counted as productive if the CDR3 had no stop codons and remained in frame with V and J, and every other rearrangement counted as non-productive. CDR3 was defined according to IMGT convention as the region running from the second conserved V-encoded cysteine to the conserved J-encoded phenylalanine. The earlier analysis of more than 450 of the donors excluded sequences that lacked an unambiguous match to a single V gene segment. In an earlier analysis of some 590 of the donors, V segments were called functional above 56.7% productive rearrangements and were called segregating when the between-donor standard deviation exceeded 5%. To diagnose cytomegalovirus status from the catalog of TCR beta chain sequences, a statistical classification framework was built. A later analysis assigned V and J genes by comparing TCR nucleotide sequences with IMGT/GENE-DB human TR gene sequences. A later analysis assigned CDR3 sequences and most-parsimonious VDJ recombination scenarios with the TCRdist pipeline. In a later analysis, each TCR beta chain was defined by its CDR3 amino acid sequence together with its V-gene family, and reads without a unique V-gene family were excluded. In a later analysis, several hundred highly shared, low-generation-probability nucleotide sequences were removed to address suspected cross-contamination and a sequencing artifact. A later analysis calculated a clonal expansion index for each public chain from normalized within-repertoire ranks of inferred template counts. A later analysis computed generation probabilities with a VDJ recombination model fitted to out-of-frame rearrangements, and checked the results against IGoR. Hypergeometric tests were used in a later analysis to score TCR-TCR, TCR-HLA and TCR-CMV co-occurrence, with a repertoire-size bias correction applied to the TCR pairs. To estimate false discovery rates, a later analysis permuted the HLA or CMV assignments 20 times. A later analysis grouped co-occurring TCRs with DBSCAN, adding TCRdist sequence similarity when clustering within HLA-allele-positive subsets. Co-occurrence clustering excluded repertoires with fewer than 30,000 or more than 120,000 public chains, plus five with anomalous nucleotide sharing. TCRdb took this table from immuneACCESS and kept in-frame rearrangements with V and J called. Such tables lack part of the clones; where checked against another copy, unresolved V genes explain under half of the gap, and the rest is unexplained. D and trimming come from the DNA, and the V and J calls and clone size come from that table. The table for this sample lists around 49,000 clones; around 80% of them were counted only once. The top ten hold around 8% of the sample.

The cohort was made up of roughly 670 healthy bone marrow donors. Cohort members were all nominally healthy when sampled, although unrecorded immune exposures were likely present. The donor was CMV seropositive and belonged to the group of 250 to 300 seropositive cohort members. Every donor gave a peripheral blood sample, and the peripheral blood mononuclear cells from that sample were used for TCR beta sequencing. Genomic DNA extraction from the blood cell samples was performed with the Qiagen DNeasy Blood Extraction Kit. The clonotype was recovered from a man aged 30-40 years in good health and CMV-seropositive. The sequenced sample was PBMCs. The chain employs TRBV6-5 and TRBJ1-1, and the D gene may be TRBD1, 5 bases matching. DNA sequence: TGTGCCAGCAGATGGGGGGTTGGCACTGAAGCTTTCTTT. The translation is CASRWGVGTEAFF.